These 3 T cell receptor beta chains originate from one sample sequenced in a study of blood T cell repertoires in COVID-19. The method was immunoSEQ multiplex PCR; TCRdb's version includes in-frame clones alone and lacks a portion of them. The table records around 150,000 clones, roughly 90% of them present only once. Sequencing was carried out using peripheral blood. The receptors come from a woman aged 55-75 years with active or convalescent COVID-19.

This chain connects TRBV9 to TRBJ1-4, with TRBD1 as a possible D gene (6 bases). V was shortened by 0 bases and J by 5 bases, with 11 bases between the two germline ends. The CDR3 runs to 15 residues. Germline-derived CDR1 and CDR2 are SGDLS and YYNGEE. CDR3 nucleotide sequence: TGTGCCAGCAGCGTAGCGGGGGGCCTAAATGAAAAACTGTTTTTT. Translating gives CASSVAGGLNEKLFF.

V usage is TRBV21-1 and J usage is TRBJ1-5. TRBV21-1 is designated a pseudogene. This CDR3 contains 15 residues. The CDR3 coding sequence is TGTGCCAGCAGTCAAACGCGGGCTCGGAACCAGCCCCAGCATTTT. Translated, it gives CASSQTRARNQPQHF.

This chain connects TRBV5-5 to TRBJ2-7, with D possibly matching TRBD2 (6 bases). V lost 4 bases to trimming and J lost 5 bases, with 19 bases between them. The CDR3 covers 15 residues. Per the germline V gene, CDR1 is SGHKS and CDR2 is YYEKEE (reference sequence). CDR3 coding DNA: TGTGCCAGCAGCCCGGGAGACTGGACTTGGGACGAGCAGTACTTC. Protein product: CASSPGDWTWDEQYF.